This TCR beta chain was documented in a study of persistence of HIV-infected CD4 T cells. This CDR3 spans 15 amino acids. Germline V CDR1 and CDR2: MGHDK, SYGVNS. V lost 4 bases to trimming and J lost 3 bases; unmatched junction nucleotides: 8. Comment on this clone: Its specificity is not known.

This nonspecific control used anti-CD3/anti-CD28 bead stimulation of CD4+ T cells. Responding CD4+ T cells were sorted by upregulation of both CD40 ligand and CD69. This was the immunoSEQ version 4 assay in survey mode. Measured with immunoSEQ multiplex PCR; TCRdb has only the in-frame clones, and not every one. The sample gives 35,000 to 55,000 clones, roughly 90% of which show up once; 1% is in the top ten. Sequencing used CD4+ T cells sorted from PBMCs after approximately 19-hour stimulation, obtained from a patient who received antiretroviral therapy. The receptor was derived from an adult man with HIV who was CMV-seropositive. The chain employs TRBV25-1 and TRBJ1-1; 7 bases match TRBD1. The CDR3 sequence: CASSGNRGGDTEAFF. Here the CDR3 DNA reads TGTGCCAGCAGTGGTAACAGGGGTGGGGACACTGAAGCTTTCTTT.